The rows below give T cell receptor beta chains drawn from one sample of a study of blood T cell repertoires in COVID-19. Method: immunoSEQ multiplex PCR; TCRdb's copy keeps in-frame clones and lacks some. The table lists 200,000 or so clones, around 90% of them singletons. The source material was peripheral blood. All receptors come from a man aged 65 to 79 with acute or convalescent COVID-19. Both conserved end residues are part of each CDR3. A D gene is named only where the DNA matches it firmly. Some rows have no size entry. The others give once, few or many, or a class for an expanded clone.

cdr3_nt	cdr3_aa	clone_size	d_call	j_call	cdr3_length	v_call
TGTGCCAGCAGCCAAGCAGGCGGGGGCGGAAATCAGCCCCAGCATTTT	CASSQAGGGGNQPQHF	.	.	TRBJ1-5	16	TRBV3-1/TRBV3-2
TGTGCCAGCAGAAGCGGGACAGGGGCCCTGAAACAGGATACGCAGTATTTT	CASRSGTGALKQDTQYF	.	TRBD1	TRBJ2-3	17	TRBV28
TGCAGCGTTTGGACAGGGGGCGCCTCCTATGGCTACACCTTC	CSVWTGGASYGYTF	.	TRBD1	TRBJ1-2	14	TRBV29-1
TGTGCCAGCAGCCAGATCTGGACTAGCCCCAATGAGCAGTTCTTC	CASSQIWTSPNEQFF	.	TRBD2	TRBJ2-1	15	TRBV7-6
TGTGCCAGCAGTTACAGGGTTTCTAGCGCTTCGGATACGCAGTATTTT	CASSYRVSSASDTQYF	.	.	TRBJ2-3	16	TRBV6-5
TGTGCCAGCAGCTTAACGGGGGGGTACACAGATACGCAGTATTTT	CASSLTGGYTDTQYF	.	TRBD2	TRBJ2-3	15	TRBV7-3
TGTGCCAGCAGGATTGACAGGGGCAAATTCAATGAGCAGTTCTTC	CASRIDRGKFNEQFF	.	TRBD1	TRBJ2-1	15	TRBV2
TGTGCCAGCAGCTTATTGCCCTACGCGGCTTCACCCCTCCACTTT	CASSLLPYAASPLHF	.	.	TRBJ1-6	15	TRBV7-2
TGCAGTGCTAAGGCAGGCCAGCTGTACTTC	CSAKAGQLYF	.	.	TRBJ2-7	10	TRBV20-1
TGCAGCGTTGTCGGTGTGTCGAGCTACAATGAGCAGTTCTTC	CSVVGVSSYNEQFF	.	.	TRBJ2-1	14	TRBV29-1
TGCGCCAGCAGCCTCGAAGGGGTAGCGGGAGTGGGGACCCAGTACTTC	CASSLEGVAGVGTQYF	.	TRBD2	TRBJ2-5	16	TRBV5-1
TGTGCCAGCAGCCAAGCAAGCGGGGGCAATCAGCCCCAGCATTTT	CASSQASGGNQPQHF	.	.	TRBJ1-5	15	TRBV3-1/TRBV3-2
TGTGCCAGCAGTGCGGGACTAGCGGGATTTAGCACAGATACGCAGTATTTT	CASSAGLAGFSTDTQYF	.	TRBD2	TRBJ2-3	17	TRBV6-1
TGTGCCAGCAGTTTATACGGTAGCACAGATACGCAGTATTTT	CASSLYGSTDTQYF	.	.	TRBJ2-3	14	TRBV28
TGTGCCAGCAGCCCGTTATCCAACTATGGCTACACCTTC	CASSPLSNYGYTF	.	.	TRBJ1-2	13	TRBV7-9
TGCGCCAGCAGAATAACAGGGGGAGTAGACGAGCAGTACTTC	CASRITGGVDEQYF	.	TRBD1	TRBJ2-7	14	TRBV5-1
TGTGCCACCAGTGCTAGCGGGAGGCCCGGGGAGCTGTTTTTT	CATSASGRPGELFF	.	TRBD2	TRBJ2-2	14	TRBV24-1
TGTGCCAGTGGGACAGGGGAAAACTATGGCTACACCTTC	CASGTGENYGYTF	.	TRBD1	TRBJ1-2	13	TRBV28
TGTGCCAGTAGTCAGGGACTAGCGGATGAGCAGTTCTTC	CASSQGLADEQFF	.	TRBD2	TRBJ2-1	13	TRBV19
TGCGCCAGCAGCTTGGGAAGCTTTCGAACAGATACGCAGTATTTT	CASSLGSFRTDTQYF	.	.	TRBJ2-3	15	TRBV5-1
TGTGCCAGCAGTTACGGGACTAGCAGTAGCCGAGATACGCAGTATTTT	CASSYGTSSSRDTQYF	.	TRBD2	TRBJ2-3	16	TRBV6-6
TGTGCCAGCAGCTTAGGCGCGGGAGCGGCCTACGAGCAGTACTTC	CASSLGAGAAYEQYF	.	TRBD2	TRBJ2-7	15	TRBV7-9
TGTGCCAGCAGCCCGGGACAGGGGGCGGTTTGGACCCAGTACTTC	CASSPGQGAVWTQYF	.	TRBD1	TRBJ2-5	15	TRBV6-5
TGTGCCAGCTCACCTTGGACTAGCGGTAACAATGAGCAGTTCTTC	CASSPWTSGNNEQFF	.	TRBD2	TRBJ2-1	15	TRBV18
TGTGCCAGCAGTGACAGGACAGGCCTAGATTCACCCCTCCACTTT	CASSDRTGLDSPLHF	.	TRBD1	TRBJ1-6	15	TRBV25-1
TGTGCCACCAGCAGAGTGTTCGAGAATACGCAGTATTTT	CATSRVFENTQYF	.	.	TRBJ2-3	13	TRBV15
TGTGCCAGCAGCCTCGGAGTGCTGGAGACCCAGTACTTC	CASSLGVLETQYF	.	.	TRBJ2-5	13	TRBV9
TGTGCCAGCAGCTGGTCCTACTACGAGCAGTACTTC	CASSWSYYEQYF	many	.	TRBJ2-7	12	TRBV7-2
TGTGCCAGCAGTCCCCGGCGAGCGGGAGGCCCGGATACGCAGTATTTT	CASSPRRAGGPDTQYF	.	TRBD2	TRBJ2-3	16	TRBV7-3
TGTGCCAGCAGCGTTGATGGGCTAGCGGCCCCCCCAGATACGCAGTATTTT	CASSVDGLAAPPDTQYF	.	TRBD2	TRBJ2-3	17	TRBV9
TGTGCCACCAGCAGAGGAGGACTAGCGGGAGGGTATGAGCAGTTCTTC	CATSRGGLAGGYEQFF	once	TRBD2	TRBJ2-1	16	TRBV15
TGCAGCGTTGCAGGGGGCGTGAGGGGCTACACCTTC	CSVAGGVRGYTF	few	TRBD1	TRBJ1-2	12	TRBV29-1
TGTGCCAGCAGCGTGACTAGCGGGAAGTACAATGAGCAGTTCTTC	CASSVTSGKYNEQFF	few	TRBD2	TRBJ2-1	15	TRBV5-5
TGTGCCAGCAGCCGGGGAAGGACGGGGGGCAAAAACATTCAGTACTTC	CASSRGRTGGKNIQYF	.	TRBD2	TRBJ2-4	16	TRBV7-2
TGTGCCAGCAGCTCTGGACTAGCGGGTCCTCAAGAGACCCAGTACTTC	CASSSGLAGPQETQYF	many	TRBD2	TRBJ2-5	16	TRBV5-4
TGTGCCAGCAGCCTTGGACAGGAAAATGAAAAACTGTTTTTT	CASSLGQENEKLFF	.	TRBD1	TRBJ1-4	14	TRBV3-1/TRBV3-2
TGTGCCATCAGTGAGGAGGGGGCGGGAAAGGATGAGCAGTTCTTC	CAISEEGAGKDEQFF	.	.	TRBJ2-1	15	TRBV10-3
TGTGCCAGCAGCCACAGGCGGGGGGGCAACACCGGGGAGCTGTTTTTT	CASSHRRGGNTGELFF	.	.	TRBJ2-2	16	TRBV21-1
TGTGCTAGTGGTTGGGGGACAGCCATACAAACTAACTATGGCTACACCTTC	CASGWGTAIQTNYGYTF	.	TRBD1	TRBJ1-2	17	TRBV12-5
TGTGCCAGCAGCTTGGCCGGGGAACGACAGGTCAATGAGCAGTTCTTC	CASSLAGERQVNEQFF	.	.	TRBJ2-1	16	TRBV5-4
TGTGCCAGCAGTTTCGGAGGGACTAGCGGGACTAGTGCCTACGAGCAGTACTTC	CASSFGGTSGTSAYEQYF	.	TRBD2	TRBJ2-7	18	TRBV27
TGTGCCAGCAAAGGATTTAGATTTGGCAGGGCGAACACCGGGGAGCTGTTTTTT	CASKGFRFGRANTGELFF	.	.	TRBJ2-2	18	TRBV27
TGTGCCAGCAGCTTAGCGTCTCTGAGTAACTACAATGAGCAGTTCTTC	CASSLASLSNYNEQFF	.	.	TRBJ2-1	16	TRBV7-2
TGTGCCAGCAGCTGGGTTGGGGGGGATACTGAAGCTTTCTTT	CASSWVGGDTEAFF	.	.	TRBJ1-1	14	TRBV7-8
TGTGCCAGCAGTGAAGATTGGAGGAACACTGAAGCTTTCTTT	CASSEDWRNTEAFF	.	.	TRBJ1-1	14	TRBV2
TGTGCCAGCAGCCAAGATGTGGCTAGTCGGGAGACCCAGTACTTC	CASSQDVASRETQYF	.	.	TRBJ2-5	15	TRBV3-1/TRBV3-2
TGTGCCAGCAGCCTGACTAGCAACGAGCAGTACTTC	CASSLTSNEQYF	once	TRBD2	TRBJ2-7	12	TRBV14
TGTGCCAGCAGTGTTCGTTCGGGACAGGGGGCAGGTACAGATACGCAGTATTTT	CASSVRSGQGAGTDTQYF	.	TRBD1	TRBJ2-3	18	TRBV9
TGCAGCGTCGACAGGGGCACAGATACGCAGTATTTT	CSVDRGTDTQYF	.	TRBD1	TRBJ2-3	12	TRBV29-1
TGCGCCAGCAGCCAAGGGTTTTTTGAGGGACAGGCGGTACCACCCCTCCACTTT	CASSQGFFEGQAVPPLHF	.	TRBD1	TRBJ1-6	18	TRBV4-3
TGTGCCAGCAGCCAAGGGGCTAGCGGGAGGCCCCTCTCCCAGTTCTTC	CASSQGASGRPLSQFF	.	TRBD2	TRBJ2-1	16	TRBV6-2/TRBV6-3
TGTGCCAGCAGTTCATGGGGGCTTGATCACACTGAAGCTTTCTTT	CASSSWGLDHTEAFF	.	.	TRBJ1-1	15	TRBV6-5
TGTGCCAGCAGTTCCGGAAAAGCGGAGACCCAGTACTTC	CASSSGKAETQYF	.	.	TRBJ2-5	13	TRBV12-3/TRBV12-4
TGCGCCAGCAGCTGGGCGGGAGCGGGCACAGATACGCAGTATTTT	CASSWAGAGTDTQYF	once	TRBD2	TRBJ2-3	15	TRBV5-1
TGTGCCAGCAGCCAAGGACAACACAGCAATGAGCAGTTCTTC	CASSQGQHSNEQFF	.	.	TRBJ2-1	14	TRBV3-1/TRBV3-2
TGTGCCAGCAGTGAATACCACGGCGAGGCAGCTTTCTTT	CASSEYHGEAAFF	.	.	TRBJ1-1	13	TRBV25-1
TGTGCCAGCAGCTTAGCGCTCTGGCTGGGACAGGGAGTTTTTGAAGAGACCCAGTACTTC	CASSLALWLGQGVFEETQYF	.	TRBD1	TRBJ2-5	20	TRBV7-6
TGTGCCAGCAGCCAAAGATTACGGGGAGAAGATGGCTACACCTTC	CASSQRLRGEDGYTF	.	.	TRBJ1-2	15	TRBV14
TGTGCCAGCACCCCGCCGGGACTAGGGACTCACAATGAGCAGTTCTTC	CASTPPGLGTHNEQFF	.	TRBD2	TRBJ2-1	16	TRBV28